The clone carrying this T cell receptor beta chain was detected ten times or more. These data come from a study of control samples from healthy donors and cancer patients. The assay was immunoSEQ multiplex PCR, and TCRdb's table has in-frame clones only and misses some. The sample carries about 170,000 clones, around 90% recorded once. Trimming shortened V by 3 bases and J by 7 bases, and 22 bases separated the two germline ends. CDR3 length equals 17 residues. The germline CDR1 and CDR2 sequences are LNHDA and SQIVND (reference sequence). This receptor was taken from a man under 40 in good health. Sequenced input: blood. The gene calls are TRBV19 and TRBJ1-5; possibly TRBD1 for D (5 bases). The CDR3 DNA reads TGTGCCAGTAGTATTGATGGATTTTCGGGGCTCAGCCAGCCCCAGCATTTT. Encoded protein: CASSIDGFSGLSQPQHF.